What follows describes a single T cell receptor beta chain. Its specificity is not known. This table comes from immunoSEQ multiplex PCR, and its TCRdb copy is limited to in-frame clones, with some not included. Among some 140,000 clones, approximately 95% were seen once, and the ten largest hold approximately 7%. V dropped 6 bases and J dropped 12 bases, with 26 bases sitting between them. Germline CDR1 reads SGHVS; CDR2 reads FQNEAQ. The CDR3 spans 15 residues. This sample was included in a study of T cell responses to AZD1222 COVID-19 vaccine. Study findings and constraints: Among spike-specific TCRs, nearly half reportedly target unmutated variant regions. There were mostly white British donors and more females than males, and clonal diversity was possibly underestimated. All repertoire sampling was performed exclusively after the peak T cell response.

Second-dose groups at about 4 or about 12 weeks were pooled. The origin of this receptor is an adult who received the AZD1222 COVID-19 vaccine. V is TRBV7-8 and J is TRBJ1-1; D might be TRBD1 (5 bases). Sequencing was performed on peripheral blood, taken 28 days after the second AZD1222 dose. CDR3 coding DNA: TGTGCCAGCAGGTTAAGGATTATCGGAGGGGAAAAGACTTTCTTT. Amino acid sequence: CASRLRIIGGEKTFF.